A single sample gave rise to the 21 T cell receptor beta chains below, sequenced in a study of CD8 T cells in ankylosing spondylitis. MiXCR was run by TCRdb on the 5' RACE reads, yielding one entry per CDR3 protein. The table includes roughly 90,000 distinct CDR3 sequences, almost 8.5% detected once. Sequencing was carried out using blood, either unsorted or a sorted T cell fraction (not recorded which). These receptors were collected from a male donor with ankylosing spondylitis or in good health (not recorded which).

The genes are TRBV11-2 and TRBJ2-1, with 8 bases aligning to TRBD1. This CDR3 has 12 residues. Trimming at V came to 3 bases and at J to 13 bases, leaving 5 bases not matched to a gene. Germline assignment: CDR1 SGHAT and CDR2 FQNNGV. The CDR3 spells CASSLAGTGQFF. The CDR3 region has the DNA TGTGCCAGCAGCTTGGCCGGGACAGGCCAGTTCTTC.

This clonotype has ten or more counts. The CDR3 region has the DNA TGCAGTGCTTCCTCCTTGGACAGGGGGAACACCGGGGAGCTGTTTTTT. Its translation: CSASSLDRGNTGELFF. The chain links TRBV20-1 to TRBJ2-2; 9 bases are shared with TRBD1. The CDR3 runs to 16 residues. Trimming cost V 5 bases and J 1 base; bases outside gene matches: 8. Looked up from germline, CDR1 is DFQATT and CDR2 is SNEGSKA (reference sequence).

Comment on this clonotype: The germline gene is not matched at one end of the junction; a read error may be the cause. The genes are TRBV7-7 and TRBJ2-1, with D unclear. CDR3 length: 13 residues. Germline values: CDR1 SSHAT, CDR2 FNYEAQ (reference sequence). The CDR3 bases are TGTGCTAGCAGCCCGCAGCGATACAATGAGCAGTTCTTC. This codes for CASSPQRYNEQFF.

The chain couples TRBV4-3 to TRBJ1-4; D is ambiguous. CDR3 length: 18 residues. Germline loops: CDR1 LGHNA, CDR2 YSLEER. Deletions cut 0 bases from V and 4 bases from J, with 18 bases between. CDR3 DNA: TGCGCCAGCAGCCAAGATCCATGGGGTTGGGCCAGTAATGAAAAACTGTTTTTT. This codes for CASSQDPWGWASNEKLFF.

This clonotype showed up many times. The V gene is TRBV20-1, the J gene TRBJ2-2; 10 nucleotides line up with TRBD2. The V segment lost 6 bases and the J segment 4 bases; nucleotides outside the gene matches: 5. The V gene's germline CDR1 is DFQATT and CDR2 SNEGSKA (reference sequence). The CDR3 has 14 amino acids. Written as DNA, the CDR3 is TGCAGTGCCGAACCTAGCGGGAGCACCGGGGAGCTGTTTTTT. This codes for CSAEPSGSTGELFF.

V and J are TRBV10-1 and TRBJ2-7; possibly TRBD2 for D (5 bases). The V gene lost 3 bases and the J gene lost 9 bases, with 18 bases spanning the gap. This CDR3 comprises 14 residues. The germline V gene encodes CDR1 WNHNN and CDR2 SYGVQD (reference sequence). CDR3: CASSELNSASGQYF. CDR3 DNA sequence: TGCGCCAGCAGTGAACTTAATTCAGCAAGCGGGCAGTACTTC.

This clonotype showed up many times. This chain joins TRBV27 and TRBJ2-5; no firm D call. This CDR3 is 15 amino acids long. Germline assignment: CDR1 MNHEY and CDR2 SMNVEV (reference sequence). Trimming left V 6 bases short and J 2 bases short, with 16 bases between. The CDR3 loop reads CASSQTWQRQETQYF. The CDR3 bases are TGTGCCAGCAGCCAAACGTGGCAACGGCAAGAGACCCAGTACTTC.

This clonotype was counted at least ten times. The chain links TRBV12-3 or TRBV12-4 to TRBJ2-2, with TRBD2 matching over 8 bases. Trimming cost V 5 bases and J 2 bases; bases outside gene matches: 10. The CDR3 covers 17 residues. The CDR3 nucleotides are TGTGCCAGCAGTCCGAAGCGGGAGACCCTAAACACCGGGGAGCTGTTTTTT. Its protein is CASSPKRETLNTGELFF.

The sample holds a few counts of this clonotype. The CDR3 loop is CASSQERAGGFYGYTF. CDR3 DNA sequence: TGCGCCAGCAGCCAAGAGAGGGCAGGGGGTTTCTATGGCTACACCTTC. This sequence joins TRBV4-3 and TRBJ1-2, with 7 bases that match TRBD1. This CDR3 comprises 16 residues. CDR1 is LGHNA, CDR2 YSLEER, per germline. J gave up 4 bases and V 0 bases, and 8 bases lay outside the gene matches.

This clonotype was seen at least ten times. The chain is built from TRBV4-3 and TRBJ2-3, with D unresolved. The V gene lost 1 base and the J gene lost 2 bases, with 22 bases spanning the gap. The germline V gene encodes CDR1 LGHNA and CDR2 YSLEER. This CDR3 is built from 19 residues. CDR3 bases: TGCGCCAGCAGCCAAGCCCCCCTGTTCCGAGTAGGCCCCACAGATACGCAGTATTTT. It encodes CASSQAPLFRVGPTDTQYF.

This clonotype was picked up many times. The J gene is TRBJ1-3, the V gene TRBV3-1; no definite D call. Trimming removed 1 base from V and 0 bases from J, with 7 bases in between. The CDR3 contains 15 residues. CDR1 is LGHDT, CDR2 YNNKEL, per germline (reference sequence). As DNA, the CDR3 is TGTGCCAGCAGCCAAGCACCAGGCTCTGGAAACACCATATATTTT. It encodes CASSQAPGSGNTIYF.

The table lists this clonotype with a few counts. The rearrangement joins TRBV12-3 or TRBV12-4 to TRBJ2-1; 14 bases are shared with TRBD2. The V gene end was trimmed by 6 bases and the J gene end by 10 bases; junction bases not matched to a gene: 8. CDR3 length equals 15 residues. CDR3 residues: CASSSGLAGAGEQFF. CDR3 DNA: TGTGCCAGCAGCTCGGGACTAGCGGGAGCGGGCGAGCAGTTCTTC.

The rearrangement joins TRBV7-3 to TRBJ1-1; D unclear. Looked up from germline, CDR1 is SGHTA and CDR2 is FQGTGA. This CDR3 has 13 amino acids. The germline V and J ends were trimmed by 4 bases and 4 bases, with 10 bases remaining between them. The CDR3: CASSSTVGTEAFF. DNA for the CDR3: TGTGCCAGCAGCTCCACAGTAGGCACTGAAGCTTTCTTT.

This clonotype was recorded at least ten times. This chain connects TRBV7-2 to TRBJ2-5; weak D call: TRBD1 (5 bases). The CDR3 has 16 residues. Germline values: CDR1 SGHTA, CDR2 FQGNSA. V was pared by 0 bases and J by 1 base, with 12 bases between. DNA of the CDR3: TGTGCCAGCAGCTTAGCGCGGACACCTTCCCAAGAGACCCAGTACTTC. This encodes CASSLARTPSQETQYF. The whole variable domain, remainder taken from reference TRBV7-2 and TRBJ2-5, is GAGVSQSPSNKVTEKGKDVELRCDPISGHTALYWYRQSLGQGLEFLIYFQGNSAPDKSGLPSDRFSAERTGGSVSTLTIQRTQQEDSAVYLCASSLARTPSQETQYFGPGTRLLVL.

This clonotype occurred many times. The chain recombines TRBV7-3 with TRBJ2-3; D is possibly TRBD2 (6 bases). The CDR3 covers 15 residues. Germline lookup yields CDR1 SGHTA and CDR2 FQGTGA. V was shortened by 3 bases and J by 3 bases, with 13 bases between the two germline ends. CDR3 protein: CASSLGGRKTDTQYF. CDR3 DNA: TGTGCCAGCAGCTTGGGGGGTAGGAAGACAGATACGCAGTATTTT.

This clonotype was recorded at least ten times. The rearrangement uses TRBV12-3 or TRBV12-4 and TRBJ2-1, with D hard to call. Trimming removed 7 bases at V and 1 base at J, with 11 bases between. The CDR3 runs 14 residues. The CDR3 spells CASNPTRSYNEQFF. As DNA, the CDR3 is TGTGCCAGCAACCCAACTCGGTCCTACAATGAGCAGTTCTTC.

This chain uses TRBV4-1 with TRBJ2-1; 8 nucleotides match TRBD2. CDR1 is MGHRA, CDR2 YSYEKL, per germline. Losses at the gene ends were 2 bases for V and 3 bases for J; bases not matched to a gene: 6. The CDR3 runs 16 residues. CDR3 DNA sequence: TGCGCCAGCAGCCAACGGCGGGGGGCCGACTACAATGAGCAGTTCTTC. Protein product: CASSQRRGADYNEQFF.

This clonotype occurred many times. The genes are TRBV12-3 or TRBV12-4 and TRBJ1-4, with a possible D match to TRBD1 (6 bases). Trimming shortened V by 8 bases and J by 6 bases, and 10 bases separated the two germline ends. The CDR3 loop spans 12 amino acids. Here the CDR3 reads CASAGEDEKLFF. The CDR3, as DNA: TGTGCCAGCGCAGGGGAGGATGAAAAACTGTTTTTT.

This clonotype appeared many times. The CDR3 spells CAISGGQGVMETQYF. In nucleotides, the CDR3 is TGTGCCATCAGTGGGGGACAGGGCGTGATGGAGACCCAGTACTTC. The genes are TRBV10-3 and TRBJ2-5; 9 nucleotides line up with TRBD1. The CDR3 contains 15 residues. Germline V gene sequence: CDR1 ENHRY, CDR2 SYGVKD. Trimming at V came to 4 bases and at J to 5 bases, leaving 8 bases not matched to a gene.

Many counts were recorded for this clonotype. The rearrangement joins TRBV5-5 to TRBJ2-3, with D possibly TRBD1 on 5 matching bases. The germline CDR1 and CDR2 sequences are SGHKS and YYEKEE (reference sequence). The CDR3 is made up of 15 amino acids. Trimming pared 2 bases from V and 2 bases from J, leaving 12 bases between. For the CDR3, the DNA is TGTGCCAGCAGCTTAATCCTGACAGCCACAGATACGCAGTATTTT. Its protein product is CASSLILTATDTQYF.

This clonotype was seen ten or more times. This sequence joins TRBV12-3 or TRBV12-4 and TRBJ2-7; 11 bases match TRBD2. The CDR3 runs to 16 residues. Trimming cost V 4 bases and J 2 bases; bases outside gene matches: 7. The CDR3 loop reads CASSSSGGKRAYEQYF. CDR3 nucleotide sequence: TGTGCCAGCAGTTCTAGCGGGGGGAAGAGGGCCTACGAGCAGTACTTC.